A single sample gave rise to the 8 T cell receptor beta chains below, sequenced in a study of T cell clonotyping in hematopoietic cell transplantation. The repertoire was sequenced with immunoSEQ multiplex PCR; TCRdb's copy has only in-frame clones and lacks some. The top ten hold around 1.6% of the sample, which has 60,000 to 75,000 clones, around 94% seen once. Sequencing input: peripheral blood mononuclear cells. These receptors all stem from a man in his fifties or sixties in good health. Some clones in this sample may be carry-over from other donors' samples.

The genes are TRBV5-1 and TRBJ2-5, with TRBD2 as a possible D gene (6 bases). This CDR3 is 15 amino acids long. Trimming cost V 3 bases and J 5 bases, with 17 bases left between them. Per germline, CDR1 SGHRS and CDR2 YFSETQ. The CDR3 coding sequence is TGCGCCAGCAGCTCAAGTGGCGGGGCAGTGGAGACCCAGTACTTC. Protein product: CASSSSGGAVETQYF.

The gene calls are TRBV6-5 and TRBJ2-7; TRBD2 matches at 11 bases. Germline V gene data show CDR1 as MNHEY and CDR2 as SVGAGI. The J segment lost 6 bases and the V segment lost 2 bases, leaving 3 bases of the junction unmatched. This CDR3 is 14 amino acids long. The CDR3 region has the DNA TGTGCCAGCAGTTACCTAGCGGGGGGCGCCGAGCAGTACTTC. Residues: CASSYLAGGAEQYF.

The chain links TRBV4-1 to TRBJ2-7; the D gene is possibly TRBD2 (5 bases). The CDR3 is 16 residues long. The germline V gene encodes CDR1 MGHRA and CDR2 YSYEKL. V was trimmed by 4 bases and J by 0 bases, leaving 16 bases between them. As DNA, the CDR3 is TGCGCCAGCAGCCCATTGATCGGGGTTAGCTCCTACGAGCAGTACTTC. It encodes CASSPLIGVSSYEQYF.

CDR3 amino acids: CAWSAVALVYNEQFF. The CDR3, as DNA: TGTGCCTGGAGTGCTGTAGCACTAGTATACAATGAGCAGTTCTTC. The chain couples TRBV30 to TRBJ2-1; D possibly corresponds to TRBD2 (5 bases). The CDR3 consists of 15 residues. Trimming pared 1 base from V and 4 bases from J, leaving 14 bases between. Germline V gene data show CDR1 as GTSNPN and CDR2 as SVGIG (reference sequence).

The chain is built from TRBV27 and TRBJ2-2, with no clear D. Trimming pared 6 bases from V and 5 bases from J, leaving 16 bases between. This CDR3 comprises 15 residues. Germline V gene data show CDR1 as MNHEY and CDR2 as SMNVEV (reference sequence). In DNA form, the CDR3 reads TGTGCCAGCAGGAGCCCGAAGGGTCGGACCGGGGAGCTGTTTTTT. Its translation: CASRSPKGRTGELFF.

This clone was found once. CDR3 loop: CASSLTPSNLIQETQYF. As DNA, the CDR3 is TGTGCCAGCAGCTTAACCCCTTCGAACTTGATCCAAGAGACCCAGTACTTC. The chain has TRBV7-9 and TRBJ2-5, with unresolved D. The V end lost 2 bases, the J end lost 1 base, and 17 bases lay between the germline ends. The CDR3 is made up of 17 amino acids. CDR1 is SEHNR, CDR2 FQNEAQ, per germline (reference sequence). The whole variable domain, filled in from reference TRBV7-9 and TRBJ2-5, reads DTGVSQNPRHKITKRGQNVTFRCDPISEHNRLYWYRQTLGQGPEFLTYFQNEAQLEKSRLLSDRFSAERPKGSFSTLEIQRTEQGDSAMYLCASSLTPSNLIQETQYFGPGTRLLVL.

This chain uses TRBV28 with TRBJ1-6, with D perhaps matching TRBD1 (5 bases). The CDR3 has 15 amino acids. V dropped 6 bases and J dropped 2 bases, with 11 bases sitting between them. In germline, CDR1 is MDHEN, CDR2 SYDVKM. Here the CDR3 DNA reads TGTGCCAGCAGACTGCAGGGAGCCTATAATTCACCCCTCCACTTT. It specifies CASRLQGAYNSPLHF.

A single count supports this clone. The chain couples TRBV29-1 to TRBJ1-1, with D perhaps TRBD1 (6 bases). The germline V and J ends were trimmed by 0 bases and 5 bases, with 13 bases remaining between them. Per germline, CDR1 SQVTM and CDR2 ANQGSEA. This CDR3 spans 14 amino acids. The CDR3 DNA follows: TGCAGCGTTGAAGAGTCAGGGGTGTGGACTGAAGCTTTCTTT. This codes for CSVEESGVWTEAFF.